A selection of T cell receptor beta chains follows, all from one sample in a study of T cell repertoires in cytomegalovirus infection. TCRdb reprocessed the reads via MiXCR and lists one record per CDR3 protein. This table has around 130,000 distinct CDR3 sequences, 7% to 9.5% appearing once. The sample consisted of PBMCs. These receptors all come from a human donor in good health (CMV status not recorded). Some clones in this sample may be carry-over from other donors' samples. The CDR3 runs from the conserved cysteine through the conserved F or W. Fields, in order: D gene, J gene, V gene, clone size, CDR3 DNA, CDR3 protein. A D gene is named only where the DNA matches it firmly. Clone size is stated in some rows and not others, as once, few, many or a class when expanded.

D: NA; J: TRBJ1-1; V: TRBV15; size: NA; DNA: TGTGCCACCTCTAGTTACCTTATTCAGGGCACTGAAGCTTTCTTT; CDR3: CATSSYLIQGTEAFF
D: TRBD2; J: TRBJ2-1; V: TRBV19; size: many; DNA: TGTGCCACACGGACTAGCGGGGGCCCCCCCAATGAGCAGTTCTTC; CDR3: CATRTSGGPPNEQFF
D: TRBD1; J: TRBJ1-1; V: TRBV28; size: many; DNA: TGTGCCAGCCAGGACAGGGTGAACACTGAAGCTTTCTTT; CDR3: CASQDRVNTEAFF
D: TRBD2; J: TRBJ2-1; V: TRBV19; size: many; DNA: TGTGCCAGTAACGATGGGAGGGGCCGGGAGGTCCATGAGCAGTTCTTC; CDR3: CASNDGRGREVHEQFF
D: NA; J: TRBJ2-5; V: TRBV5-6; size: many; DNA: TGTGCCAGCAGCTTGGGACAAATGCAAGAGACCCAGTACTTC; CDR3: CASSLGQMQETQYF
D: TRBD1; J: TRBJ1-1; V: TRBV7-2; size: many; DNA: TGTGCCAGCAGCCCGGACAGGGTAGGCGAAGCTTTCTTT; CDR3: CASSPDRVGEAFF
D: TRBD2; J: TRBJ2-7; V: TRBV6-2/TRBV6-3; size: many; DNA: TGTGCCAGCAGTTACTCGATGGGACTAGCGGCCGCCTACGAGCAGTACTTC; CDR3: CASSYSMGLAAAYEQYF
D: NA; J: TRBJ2-7; V: TRBV12-3/TRBV12-4; size: many; DNA: TGTGCCAGCAGTTTCCACAACTACGAGCAGTACTTC; CDR3: CASSFHNYEQYF
D: TRBD1; J: TRBJ1-2; V: TRBV2; size: many; DNA: TGTGCCAGCAGTGCCTCGACAGGGGGCGAATGGTGCACCTTC; CDR3: CASSASTGGEWCTF
D: TRBD1; J: TRBJ2-7; V: TRBV7-9; size: many; DNA: TGTGCCAGCAGCTCGGGACAGGGTGGACACGAGCAGTACTTC; CDR3: CASSSGQGGHEQYF
D: NA; J: TRBJ2-4; V: TRBV28; size: many; DNA: TGTGCCAGCAGTCCATCATCGGGCAGACTAGCCAAAAACATTCAGTACTTC; CDR3: CASSPSSGRLAKNIQYF
D: TRBD1; J: TRBJ2-1; V: TRBV6-5; size: many; DNA: TGTGCCACCCTCCGACAGGGGGCTTCCAATGAGCAGTTCTTC; CDR3: CATLRQGASNEQFF
D: NA; J: TRBJ1-2; V: TRBV7-6; size: few; DNA: TGTGCCAGCAGCTCCACGGGACGGTCGATCGGCTACACCTTC; CDR3: CASSSTGRSIGYTF
D: NA; J: TRBJ2-7; V: TRBV10-3; size: many; DNA: TGTGCCATCAGTGACCCCAGACTTAAACAGGGTCTGCAGTACTTC; CDR3: CAISDPRLKQGLQYF
D: NA; J: TRBJ2-7; V: TRBV5-1; size: NA; DNA: TGCGCCAGCAGCCAATACGAACCCTACGAGCAGTACTTC; CDR3: CASSQYEPYEQYF
D: TRBD1; J: TRBJ1-2; V: TRBV11-1; size: many; DNA: TGTGCCAGCAGCTCACACCGGACAGGGAGGGATGGCTACACCTTC; CDR3: CASSSHRTGRDGYTF
D: TRBD1; J: TRBJ1-3; V: TRBV28; size: NA; DNA: TGTGCCAGCAGTCCGCGAACAAGGACAGGGAATGGAAACACCATATATTTT; CDR3: CASSPRTRTGNGNTIYF
D: TRBD1; J: TRBJ1-5; V: TRBV7-2; size: many; DNA: TGTGCCAGCAGCGCGGACAGGGCCTTCAATCAGCCCCAGCATTTT; CDR3: CASSADRAFNQPQHF
D: NA; J: TRBJ2-5; V: TRBV2; size: many; DNA: TGTGCCAGCAGTCGGGGGCAGGGGGGAGAGACCCAGTACTTC; CDR3: CASSRGQGGETQYF
D: TRBD2; J: TRBJ2-1; V: TRBV6-5; size: many; DNA: TGTGCCAGCAGTTACGGGACTAAATACAATGAGCAGTTCTTC; CDR3: CASSYGTKYNEQFF
D: NA; J: TRBJ1-1; V: TRBV7-2; size: many; DNA: TGTGCCAGCAGCTCGAACAGGAGGGGTACTGAAGCTTTCTTT; CDR3: CASSSNRRGTEAFF
D: TRBD2; J: TRBJ2-1; V: TRBV18; size: many; DNA: TGTGCCAGCTCACAAGGACTAGCGGCCTACAATGAGCAGTTCTTC; CDR3: CASSQGLAAYNEQFF
D: NA; J: TRBJ2-1; V: TRBV27; size: many; DNA: TGTGCCAGCAGTTTAACGTTCGGCAATGAGCAGTTCTTC; CDR3: CASSLTFGNEQFF
D: TRBD1; J: TRBJ1-2; V: TRBV20-1; size: few; DNA: TGCAGTGCGGCGAGGGACAGGGCCAGCTATGGCTACACCTTC; CDR3: CSAARDRASYGYTF
D: NA; J: TRBJ2-3; V: TRBV18; size: NA; DNA: TGTGCCAGCTCATCCTTGCCGTCAGGGGCCAACACAGATACGCAGTATTTT; CDR3: CASSSLPSGANTDTQYF
D: NA; J: TRBJ2-7; V: TRBV2; size: many; DNA: TGTGCCAGCAGAGGCACCTTTCGTTACGAGCAGTACTTC; CDR3: CASRGTFRYEQYF
D: NA; J: TRBJ2-2; V: TRBV28; size: many; DNA: TGTGCCAGCAGTTTTTTACAGGGATGGGCCGGGGAGCTGTTTTTT; CDR3: CASSFLQGWAGELFF
D: NA; J: TRBJ1-2; V: TRBV20-1; size: NA; DNA: TGCAGTGCTAGACGGGACAACTATGGCTACACCTTC; CDR3: CSARRDNYGYTF
D: NA; J: TRBJ2-7; V: TRBV2; size: NA; DNA: TGTGCCAGCAGTTATGGGGATCCCAGGGCCTACGAGCAGTACTTC; CDR3: CASSYGDPRAYEQYF
D: NA; J: TRBJ1-2; V: TRBV6-1; size: many; DNA: TGTGCCAGCAGTCCTAGTTTGGGACGGAGAGAATATGGCTACACCTTC; CDR3: CASSPSLGRREYGYTF
D: NA; J: TRBJ2-2; V: TRBV7-8; size: many; DNA: TGTGCCAGCAGCTTATATTCCAGGGGGGGGGACACCGGGGAGCTGTTTTTT; CDR3: CASSLYSRGGDTGELFF
D: TRBD1; J: TRBJ1-1; V: TRBV2; size: many; DNA: TGTGCCAGCAGGACGGACAGGGGGGGCACTGAAGCTTTCTTT; CDR3: CASRTDRGGTEAFF
D: NA; J: TRBJ2-3; V: TRBV14; size: NA; DNA: TGTGCCAGCAGCCAAGATCCTCCCCTGGGTACGCAGTATTTT; CDR3: CASSQDPPLGTQYF
D: TRBD1; J: TRBJ2-5; V: TRBV7-7; size: many; DNA: TGTGCCAGCAGCTCATTCCGGGACAGCGACCGTGGGACCCAGTACTTC; CDR3: CASSSFRDSDRGTQYF
D: NA; J: TRBJ2-1; V: TRBV24-1; size: few; DNA: TGTGCCACCAGTGATATTGGCAACCGAGAGCAGTTCTTC; CDR3: CATSDIGNREQFF
D: NA; J: TRBJ2-3; V: TRBV7-2; size: many; DNA: TGTGCCAGCAGCTTAGAGGGGGCGGGGGGTACAGATACGCAGTATTTT; CDR3: CASSLEGAGGTDTQYF
D: NA; J: TRBJ1-2; V: TRBV4-1; size: few; DNA: TGCGCCAGCAGTCAATCCGGGACGGACTATTCTAACTATGGCTACACCTTC; CDR3: CASSQSGTDYSNYGYTF
D: TRBD1; J: TRBJ2-5; V: TRBV28; size: many; DNA: TGTGCCAGCAGGCAAAACTCGAACAGGGGATCCCAGTACTTC; CDR3: CASRQNSNRGSQYF
D: NA; J: TRBJ1-4; V: TRBV7-9; size: many; DNA: TGTGCCAGCAGCTTTTCCCAAAATGAAAAACTGTTTTTT; CDR3: CASSFSQNEKLFF
D: NA; J: TRBJ2-1; V: TRBV2; size: few; DNA: TGTGCCAGCAGTGACAGGGGATATGAGCAGTTCTTC; CDR3: CASSDRGYEQFF
D: TRBD2; J: TRBJ2-1; V: TRBV12-3/TRBV12-4; size: NA; DNA: TGTGCCAGCAGTTTGCGGGGGGAGAAATCCTACAATGAGCAGTTCTTC; CDR3: CASSLRGEKSYNEQFF
D: TRBD1; J: TRBJ1-1; V: TRBV29-1; size: few; DNA: TGCAGCGTTCTTTGGACAGGGGGAATCACTGAAGCTTTCTTT; CDR3: CSVLWTGGITEAFF
D: NA; J: TRBJ1-4; V: TRBV7-2; size: many; DNA: TGTGCCAGCAGCTTATCTTTCCGGGAAAAACTGTTTTTT; CDR3: CASSLSFREKLFF
D: TRBD2; J: TRBJ2-1; V: TRBV7-9; size: few; DNA: TGTGCCAGCAGCGACTCCTGGCGGGGGAGTAATGAGCAGTTCTTC; CDR3: CASSDSWRGSNEQFF
D: NA; J: TRBJ2-3; V: TRBV4-1; size: few; DNA: TGCGCCAGCAGCCAGGGACACGGAGGAGCAGATACGCAGTATTTT; CDR3: CASSQGHGGADTQYF
D: TRBD2; J: TRBJ2-7; V: TRBV28; size: many; DNA: TGTGCCAGCAGGACTAGCGGCTCCTACGAGCAGTACTTC; CDR3: CASRTSGSYEQYF
D: NA; J: TRBJ1-1; V: TRBV29-1; size: few; DNA: TGCAGTTCCGGCGGGGACATGAACACTGAAGCTTTCTTT; CDR3: CSSGGDMNTEAFF
D: NA; J: TRBJ1-1; V: TRBV7-8; size: many; DNA: TGTGCCAGCAGCTCCAGAGAGAACACTGAAGCTTTCTTT; CDR3: CASSSRENTEAFF
D: TRBD1; J: TRBJ2-1; V: TRBV7-9; size: many; DNA: TGTGCCAGCAGCTCGGACAGGGTTCTGTTCTTC; CDR3: CASSSDRVLFF
D: NA; J: TRBJ2-7; V: TRBV6-2/TRBV6-3; size: few; DNA: TGTGCCACCACCGGGACGGACTCCTACGAGCAGTACTTC; CDR3: CATTGTDSYEQYF
D: NA; J: TRBJ2-3; V: TRBV28; size: NA; DNA: TGTGCCAGCAGTTTCCAGGGTCCCCGAGATACGCAGTATTTT; CDR3: CASSFQGPRDTQYF
D: TRBD1; J: TRBJ2-6; V: TRBV7-2; size: many; DNA: TGTGCCAGCAGCACAGGGACAGGGGGCCTGGGTGGGGCCAACGTCCTGACTTTC; CDR3: CASSTGTGGLGGANVLTF
D: TRBD1; J: TRBJ1-1; V: TRBV5-1; size: NA; DNA: TGCGCCAGCAGCCCCGGACAGGGGGCGAACACTGAAGCTTTCTTT; CDR3: CASSPGQGANTEAFF